Following are 12 T cell receptor beta chains from one sample sequenced in a study of T cells in localized non-small cell lung cancer. TCRdb keeps only in-frame clones here, not all; method: immunoSEQ multiplex PCR. The sample has fewer than 50,000 clones, roughly 83% seen once. Here the sequenced sample was PBMCs, taken before any cancer treatment. These receptors were collected from a man between 35 and 75 years old with stage II lung adenocarcinoma.

The chain recombines TRBV7-9 with TRBJ2-2, with TRBD1 matching 11 bases. Trimming took 5 bases from V and 4 from J; bases not matched to a gene: 3. The CDR3 consists of 15 residues. In germline, CDR1 is SEHNR, CDR2 FQNEAQ (reference sequence). This chain's CDR3 is CASSPGTGGTGELFF. The CDR3, as DNA: TGTGCCAGCAGCCCTGGGACAGGGGGCACCGGGGAGCTGTTTTTT.

This clone was picked up a small number of times. The genes are TRBV6-6 and TRBJ2-5; D could derive from TRBD1 or TRBD2 (5 bases each). Looked up from germline, CDR1 is MNHNY and CDR2 is SVGAGI (reference sequence). Trimming left V 6 bases short and J 0 bases short, with 14 bases between. This CDR3 is built from 15 residues. The CDR3: CASRLQGRNQETQYF. The CDR3 DNA reads as TGTGCCAGCAGGCTTCAGGGACGGAACCAAGAGACCCAGTACTTC.

This clone was seen only once. V and J are TRBV7-3 and TRBJ2-1; 7 positions agree with TRBD1. Trimming removed 5 bases from V and 5 bases from J; junction bases left unmatched: 6. CDR3 length: 14 amino acids. Germline CDR1 reads SGHTA; CDR2 reads FQGTGA. CDR3 coding DNA: TGTGCCAGCAGCGCGACAGGGTCCCACAATGAGCAGTTCTTC. It is translated as CASSATGSHNEQFF.

This chain connects TRBV11-3 to TRBJ1-1; D not resolved. Trimming took 2 bases from V and 0 from J, leaving 16 bases between them. The CDR3 consists of 17 residues. CDR1 is SGHNT and CDR2 is YENEEA in the germline V gene. The CDR3 sequence: CASSLLDITYMNTEAFF. In nucleotides, the CDR3 is TGTGCCAGCAGCTTATTGGATATCACTTACATGAACACTGAAGCTTTCTTT.

The chain recombines TRBV4-2 with TRBJ2-5; TRBD1 agrees at 7 bases. CDR3 length: 16 amino acids. Trimming at V came to 4 bases and at J to 2 bases, leaving 10 bases not matched to a gene. The germline gives CDR1 LGHNA, CDR2 YNFKEQ. The CDR3 DNA follows: TGTGCCAGCAGCCCCTTCGGACAGGCGATACAAGAGACCCAGTACTTC. It is translated as CASSPFGQAIQETQYF.

V and J are TRBV7-8 and TRBJ2-7, with a possible D match to TRBD2 (5 bases). Germline V gene lookup returns CDR1 SGHVS and CDR2 FQNEAQ. The CDR3 has 13 amino acids. The V and J ends lost 5 bases and 3 bases respectively, with 11 bases between them. Written as DNA, the CDR3 is TGTGCCAGCAGCACCGACACTAGCTACGAGCAGTACTTC. Its translation: CASSTDTSYEQYF.

The chain couples TRBV11-2 to TRBJ2-2; possible D gene TRBD2, 6 bases. Germline CDR1 and CDR2: SGHAT and FQNNGV. V dropped 1 base and J dropped 4 bases, with 16 bases sitting between them. The CDR3 extends over 17 amino acids. The CDR3 loop reads CASSLGDSGRRTGELFF. In DNA form, the CDR3 reads TGTGCCAGCAGCTTAGGGGATAGCGGACGCCGCACCGGGGAGCTGTTTTTT. Looking up the rest from reference TRBV11-2 and TRBJ2-2 gives the full variable domain: EAGVAQSPRYKIIEKRQSVAFWCNPISGHATLYWYQQILGQGPKLLIQFQNNGVVDDSQLPKDRFSAERLKGVDSTLKIQPAKLEDSAVYLCASSLGDSGRRTGELFFGEGSRLTVL.

The chain is built from TRBV7-2 and TRBJ2-1; the D gene is possibly TRBD1 (6 bases). The length of the CDR3 is 14 residues. Trimming removed 1 base from V and 7 bases from J, with 11 bases in between. The germline CDR1 and CDR2 sequences are SGHTA and FQGNSA. The CDR3 region has the DNA TGTGCCAGCAGCTTAGTCAGGGGTGGGAATGAGCAGTTCTTC. As protein: CASSLVRGGNEQFF.

In this sample, this clone turned up a few times. The chain uses TRBV6-5 and TRBJ1-1; D perhaps matches TRBD1 (6 bases). V lost 5 bases and J 8 bases, leaving 15 bases between the germline ends. Per the germline V gene, CDR1 is MNHEY and CDR2 is SVGAGI. The CDR3 is made up of 13 amino acids. Here the CDR3 DNA reads TGTGCCAGCAGTCACAGGGTATCTACCGAAGCTTTCTTT. Amino acids: CASSHRVSTEAFF.

This chain uses TRBV6-1 with TRBJ1-1, with D tentatively TRBD1 (5 bases). The CDR3 is made up of 11 amino acids. Germline-derived CDR1 and CDR2 are MNHNS and SASEGT. Trimming left V 5 bases short and J 11 bases short, with 12 bases between. This CDR3 reads CASSYGGRAFF. The CDR3 nucleotides are TGTGCCAGCAGTTACGGGGGGAGGGCTTTCTTT.

The V and J genes are TRBV6-1 and TRBJ2-3; no reliable D call. Looked up from germline, CDR1 is MNHNS and CDR2 is SASEGT. Trimming stripped 0 bases from V and 6 bases from J, with 16 bases between. This CDR3 spans 16 amino acids. DNA of the CDR3: TGTGCCAGCAGTGAAGCCAGTCAGGCAACGACCGATACGCAGTATTTT. It translates to CASSEASQATTDTQYF.

This clone has just one count. V and J are TRBV9 and TRBJ1-2; 7 bases match TRBD1. The CDR3 contains 14 residues. Unmatched junction bases numbered 5, after V lost 2 bases and J lost 4 bases. CDR1 and CDR2 from the germline V gene are SGDLS and YYNGEE. CDR3 residues: CASSVDQGVYGYTF. CDR3 nucleotides: TGTGCCAGCAGCGTCGATCAGGGGGTCTATGGCTACACCTTC.